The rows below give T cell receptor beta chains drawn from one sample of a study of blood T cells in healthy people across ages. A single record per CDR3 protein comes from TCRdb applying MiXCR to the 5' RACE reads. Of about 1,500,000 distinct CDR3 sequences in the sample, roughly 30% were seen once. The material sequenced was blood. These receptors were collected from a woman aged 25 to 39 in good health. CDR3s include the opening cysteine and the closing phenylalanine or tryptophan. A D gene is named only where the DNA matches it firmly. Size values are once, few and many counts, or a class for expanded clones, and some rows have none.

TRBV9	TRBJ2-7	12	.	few	TGTGCCAGCAGCGTAGAGGACAATGAGCAGTACTTC	CASSVEDNEQYF
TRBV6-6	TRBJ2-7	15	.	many	TGTGCCAGCAGTTACTCAGGGGCAGGGGGAGGCGAGCAGTACTTC	CASSYSGAGGGEQYF
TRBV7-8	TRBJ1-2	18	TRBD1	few	TGTGCCGGCAGCCTGAGGACAGGGGGCGCAACTACCAAAGCTGGCTACACCTTC	CAGSLRTGGATTKAGYTF
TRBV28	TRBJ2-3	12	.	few	TGTGCCAGCAGTTTATACTCTAGGACGCAGTATTTT	CASSLYSRTQYF
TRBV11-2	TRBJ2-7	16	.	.	TGTGCCAGCAGCCGGACAGTACTCTCAACCTCCTACGAGCAGTACTTC	CASSRTVLSTSYEQYF
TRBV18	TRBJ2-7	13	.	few	TGTGCCAGCTCACCATCGGAGCAGGCCGAGCAGTACTTC	CASSPSEQAEQYF
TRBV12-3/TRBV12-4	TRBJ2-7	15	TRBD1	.	TGTGCCAGCAGGCTCGGACAGGGATTGTCCTACGAGCAGTACTTC	CASRLGQGLSYEQYF
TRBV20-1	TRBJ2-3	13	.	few	TGCAGTGCCGATGAATCAAGCACAGATACGCAGTATTTT	CSADESSTDTQYF
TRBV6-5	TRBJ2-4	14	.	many	TGTGCCAGCAGTTCCACGGGGCCCAAAAACATTCAGTACTTC	CASSSTGPKNIQYF
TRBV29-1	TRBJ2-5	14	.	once	TGCAGCGTTTCGGGGCGTAACGTAAGGGATGAGCAGTACTTC	CSVSGRNVRDEQYF
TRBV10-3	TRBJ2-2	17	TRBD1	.	TGTGCCATCAGTGCGTGGGCAGGGGGCTCGAACACCGGGGAGCTGTTTTTT	CAISAWAGGSNTGELFF
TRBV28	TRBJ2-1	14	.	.	TGTGCCAGCACCCGACTCCAGAGCTACAATGAGCAGTTCTTC	CASTRLQSYNEQFF
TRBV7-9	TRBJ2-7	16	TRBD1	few	TGTGCCAGCAGCGCACCGGGACAGGGGAGGATTGATGAGCAGTACTTC	CASSAPGQGRIDEQYF
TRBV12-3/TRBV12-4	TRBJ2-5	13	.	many	TGTGCCAGCAACCTTTGGGACCAAGAGACCCAGTACTTC	CASNLWDQETQYF
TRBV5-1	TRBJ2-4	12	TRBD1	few	TGCGCCAGCAGCTTCGACAGGGGACCGCAGTACTTC	CASSFDRGPQYF
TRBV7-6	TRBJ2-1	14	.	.	TGTGCCAGCAGCTTGTTGGCAGGGAACGATGAGCAGTTCTTC	CASSLLAGNDEQFF
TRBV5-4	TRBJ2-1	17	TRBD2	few	TGTGCCAGCTTCCTCCAGGCGACTAGCGGGAAAGACAATGAGCAGTTCTTC	CASFLQATSGKDNEQFF
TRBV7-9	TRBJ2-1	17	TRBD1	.	TGTGCCAGCAGCTTATTCGTCGGACAGGGAAGCAAGAATGAGCAGTTCTTC	CASSLFVGQGSKNEQFF
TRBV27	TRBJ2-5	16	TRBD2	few	TGTGCCAGCAGTTTATTGCCTAGCGGGGGGCGGGAGACCCAGTACTTC	CASSLLPSGGRETQYF
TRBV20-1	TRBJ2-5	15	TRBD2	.	TGCAGTGCTCCATATGCCGGGAGGCCCCAAGAGACCCAGTACTTC	CSAPYAGRPQETQYF
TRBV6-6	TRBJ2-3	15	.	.	TGTGCCAGCAGTTCCCTTCAAGGGCCCACAGATACGCAGTATTTT	CASSSLQGPTDTQYF
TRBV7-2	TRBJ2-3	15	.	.	TGTGCCAGCAGCTCATGGCCGTATCAGAGGGATACGCAGTATTTT	CASSSWPYQRDTQYF
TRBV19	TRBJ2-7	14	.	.	TGTGCCAGTAGTATAGCTTCGGGAGCCTACGAGCAGTACTTC	CASSIASGAYEQYF
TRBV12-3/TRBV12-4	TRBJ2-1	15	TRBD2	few	TGTGCCAGCAGTTTCCAAGGCGGGGGGGCCTTCGAGCAGTTCTTC	CASSFQGGGAFEQFF
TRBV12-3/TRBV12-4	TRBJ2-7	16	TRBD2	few	TGTGCCAGCAGTTTTTCCCGGACTAGCGGTACCTACGAGCAGTACTTC	CASSFSRTSGTYEQYF
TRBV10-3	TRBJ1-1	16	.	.	TGTGCCATCAGTGAGTCGTGGGGAGGGGCGAACACTGAAGCTTTCTTT	CAISESWGGANTEAFF
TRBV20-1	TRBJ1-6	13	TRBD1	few	TGCAGTGCTAGCGGGACAGGGGGTTCACCCCTCCACTTT	CSASGTGGSPLHF
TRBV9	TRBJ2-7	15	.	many	TGTGCCAGCAGTGCGAACACCGGGGTGTCCTACGAGCAGTACTTC	CASSANTGVSYEQYF
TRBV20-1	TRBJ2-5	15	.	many	TGCAGTGCTGAGCCACCAGAGAGATTCCAAGAGACCCAGTACTTC	CSAEPPERFQETQYF
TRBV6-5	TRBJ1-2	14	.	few	TGTGCCAGCAGCCGCGGGGGCAGGAAGCATGGCTACACCTTC	CASSRGGRKHGYTF
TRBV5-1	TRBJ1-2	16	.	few	TGCGCCAGCAGCTTGGTAGGTCGCCAGCAGTCCTATGGCTACACCTTC	CASSLVGRQQSYGYTF
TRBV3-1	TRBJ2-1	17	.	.	TGTGCCAGCAGCCAAGAATGGGCGGGCCCCCCGGGCGATGAGCAGTTCTTC	CASSQEWAGPPGDEQFF
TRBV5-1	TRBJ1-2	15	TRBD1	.	TGCGCCAGCAGCCTAGGGACAGGGGGCGAGCATGGCTACACCTTC	CASSLGTGGEHGYTF
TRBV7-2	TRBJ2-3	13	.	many	TGTGCCAGCAGCTTCCAAAGCACAGATACGCAGTATTTT	CASSFQSTDTQYF
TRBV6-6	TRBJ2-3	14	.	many	TGTGCCAGCAGTGTCGACGTAAGCACAGATACGCAGTATTTT	CASSVDVSTDTQYF
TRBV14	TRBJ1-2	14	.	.	TGTGCCAGCAGCCGAGGGTTGGACAACTATGGCTACACCTTC	CASSRGLDNYGYTF
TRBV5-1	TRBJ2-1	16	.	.	TGCGCCAGCAGCCACGCCGACGGGAGCTCCTACAATGAGCAGTTCTTC	CASSHADGSSYNEQFF
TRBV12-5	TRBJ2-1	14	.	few	TGTGCTAGTGGTCCGGACACACCGGCCAAAGAGCAGTTCTTC	CASGPDTPAKEQFF
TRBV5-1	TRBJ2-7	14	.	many	TGCGCCAGCAGTGTTCAGGGCAGGGGTGAGGAGCAGTACTTC	CASSVQGRGEEQYF
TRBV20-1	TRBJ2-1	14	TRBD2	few	TGCGGTGCTTCCGGGACTAGGGTACCCAATGAGCAGTTCTTC	CGASGTRVPNEQFF
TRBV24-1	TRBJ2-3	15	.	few	TGTGCCACCAGTGATCCGAGCGGGAGCACAGATACGCAGTATTTT	CATSDPSGSTDTQYF